The source of this TCR beta chain is a study of control samples from healthy donors and cancer patients. Only in-frame clones appear in the TCRdb table, and some are missing; sequencing was by immunoSEQ multiplex PCR. The table lists about 160,000 clones, 93% of them singletons, with 5% to 7% in the top ten. CDR1 LNHDA and CDR2 SQIVND come from the germline V gene (reference sequence). V lost 3 bases and J 8 bases, leaving 16 bases between the germline ends. CDR3 size: 14 residues. This TCR came from a man between 18 and 35 years old in good health. Material for sequencing was blood. The chain uses TRBV19 and TRBJ1-2; a possible D gene is TRBD1 (6 bases). The CDR3 nucleotides are TGTGCCAGTAGTATTCACAGGGACCTCAAAGGCTACACCTTC. Its protein product is CASSIHRDLKGYTF.